These 4 T cell receptor beta chains came from one sample sequenced in a study of PD-L1 blockade in urothelial cancer. The protocol was immunoSEQ multiplex PCR, while the TCRdb copy is restricted to in-frame clones and leaves out a portion. The repertoire has some 25,000 clones, 75% to 90% of them found once; the top ten carry approximately 31%. Sample: PBMCs, taken around atezolizumab (anti-PD-L1) treatment. Receptors originate from a man in his fifties or sixties with urothelial cancer.

This clone showed up just once. The V and J genes are TRBV15 and TRBJ2-1; 13 bases agree with TRBD2. The length of the CDR3 is 19 residues. Trimming removed 0 bases from V and 0 bases from J; junction bases left unmatched: 5. Germline V gives CDR1 LNHNV, CDR2 YYDKDF (reference sequence). Here the CDR3 DNA reads TGTGCCACCAGCAGAGAACTACTAGCGGGAGGGCCCTCCTACAATGAGCAGTTCTTC. This translates into CATSRELLAGGPSYNEQFF.

The rearrangement uses TRBV27 and TRBJ2-2; 7 nucleotides agree with TRBD1. CDR3 length: 13 residues. Germline-derived CDR1 and CDR2 are MNHEY and SMNVEV (reference sequence). After removal of 5 bases from V and 6 bases from J, the junction contained 3 bases not matched to a gene. Here the CDR3 DNA reads TGTGCCAGCAGTACACAGGGGCCCGGGGAGCTGTTTTTT. Translating it yields CASSTQGPGELFF.

The CDR3 reads CASIQGLSSYEQYF. For the CDR3, the DNA is TGCGCCAGCATCCAGGGCCTGAGCTCCTACGAGCAGTACTTC. The chain carries TRBV10-2 and TRBJ2-7; TRBD1 is a possible D gene (5 bases). Trimming took 7 bases from V and 0 from J, leaving 13 bases between them. The CDR3 covers 14 residues. Germline V lookup: CDR1 WSHSY, CDR2 SAAADI.

This clone was seen just once. V gene TRBV6-5 combines with J gene TRBJ1-2; TRBD1 aligns across 9 bases. The V gene end was trimmed by 5 bases and the J gene end by 3 bases; junction bases not matched to a gene: 7. CDR1 MNHEY and CDR2 SVGAGI come from the germline V gene. The CDR3 extends over 15 amino acids. The CDR3 spells CASSSRDRAYYGYTF. For the CDR3, the DNA is TGTGCCAGCAGTAGCCGGGACAGGGCTTACTATGGCTACACCTTC.